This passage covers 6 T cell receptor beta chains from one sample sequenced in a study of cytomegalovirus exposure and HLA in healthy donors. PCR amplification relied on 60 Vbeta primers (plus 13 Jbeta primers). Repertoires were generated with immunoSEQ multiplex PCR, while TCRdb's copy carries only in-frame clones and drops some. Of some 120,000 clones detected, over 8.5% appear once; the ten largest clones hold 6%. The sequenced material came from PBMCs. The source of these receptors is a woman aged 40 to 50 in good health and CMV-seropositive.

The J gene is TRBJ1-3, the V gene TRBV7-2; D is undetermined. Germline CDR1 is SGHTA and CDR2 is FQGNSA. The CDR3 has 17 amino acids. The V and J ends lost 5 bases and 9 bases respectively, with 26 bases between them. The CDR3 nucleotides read TGTGCCAGCAGCGCGGCCCCGACTACGGGAAGGGAGGCCACCATATATTTT. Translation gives CASSAAPTTGREATIYF. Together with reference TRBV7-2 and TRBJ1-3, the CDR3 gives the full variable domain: GAGVSQSPSNKVTEKGKDVELRCDPISGHTALYWYRQSLGQGLEFLIYFQGNSAPDKSGLPSDRFSAERTGGSVSTLTIQRTQQEDSAVYLCASSAAPTTGREATIYFGEGSWLTVV.

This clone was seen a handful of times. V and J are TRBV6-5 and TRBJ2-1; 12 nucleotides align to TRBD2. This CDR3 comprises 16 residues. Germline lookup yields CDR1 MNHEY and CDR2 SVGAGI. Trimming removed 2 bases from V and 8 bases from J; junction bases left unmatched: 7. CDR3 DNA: TGTGCCAGCAGTTACCCCCTAGCGGGGGGGCTAGATGAGCAGTTCTTC. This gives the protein CASSYPLAGGLDEQFF.

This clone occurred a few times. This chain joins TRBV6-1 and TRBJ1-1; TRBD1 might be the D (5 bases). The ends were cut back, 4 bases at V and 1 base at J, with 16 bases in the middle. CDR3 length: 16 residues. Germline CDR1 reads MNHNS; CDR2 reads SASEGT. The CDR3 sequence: CASSGGGWARNTEAFF. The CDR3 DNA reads TGTGCCAGCAGTGGGGGGGGTTGGGCGCGGAACACTGAAGCTTTCTTT.

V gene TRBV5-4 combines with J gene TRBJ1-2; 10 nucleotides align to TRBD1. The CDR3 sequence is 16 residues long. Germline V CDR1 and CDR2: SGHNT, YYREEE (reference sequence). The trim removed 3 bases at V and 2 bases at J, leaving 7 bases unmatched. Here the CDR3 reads CASSSLPGQGNYGYTF. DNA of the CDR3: TGTGCCAGCAGCTCTTTACCGGGACAGGGGAACTATGGCTACACCTTC.

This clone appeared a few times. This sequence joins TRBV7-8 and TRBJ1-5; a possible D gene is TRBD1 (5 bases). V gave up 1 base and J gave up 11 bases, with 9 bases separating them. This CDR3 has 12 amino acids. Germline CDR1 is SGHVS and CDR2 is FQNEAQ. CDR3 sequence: CASSLGGVSQHF. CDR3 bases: TGTGCCAGCAGCTTAGGGGGGGTGTCCCAGCATTTT.

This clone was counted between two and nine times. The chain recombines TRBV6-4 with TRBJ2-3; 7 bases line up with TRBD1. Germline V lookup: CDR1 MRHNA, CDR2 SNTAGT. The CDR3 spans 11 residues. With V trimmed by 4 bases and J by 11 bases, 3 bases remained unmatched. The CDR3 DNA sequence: TGTGCCAGCAGTGGAGGGGGCCGGCAGTATTTT. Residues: CASSGGGRQYF.